This T cell receptor beta chain was identified during a study of early T cells in non-severe SARS-CoV-2 infection. Turning to the study itself: Chains stayed unpaired after sequencing of bulk RNA from unsorted whole blood.

Unique molecular identifiers were attached to individual cDNA molecules. TCRdb re-called the 5' RACE reads through MiXCR, storing one row per CDR3 protein. The sample has more than 85,000 distinct CDR3 sequences, roughly 13% seen once. Sequenced material: whole blood, taken at baseline. The receptor was isolated from an adult who was a healthcare worker with PCR-confirmed SARS-CoV-2 infection or an uninfected control (not recorded which).

CDR3 nucleotides: TGCAGTGCCCTTGTGCCCGGAACCCGAGGAGGCTACACCTTC. Translating gives CSALVPGTRGGYTF. The chain recombines TRBV20-1 with TRBJ1-2; no clear D gene. The CDR3 extends over 14 amino acids. Deletions cut 6 bases from V and 8 bases from J, with 22 bases between. Germline CDR1 is DFQATT and CDR2 is SNEGSKA (reference sequence).